The 20 T cell receptor beta chains presented below share a single source sample, sequenced in a study of beta chain features in type 1 diabetes. Expressed TCRB transcripts were sequenced after all isolated RNA was converted to cDNA. Produced via immunoSEQ multiplex PCR; TCRdb's table is partial and in-frame only. Of more than 300,000 clones listed, roughly 12% were seen once; the top ten hold more than 0.015%. The material sequenced was naive CD4+ T cells from blood. Receptor source: a man aged 18 to 30 in good health.

The gene calls are TRBV5-4 and TRBJ1-4; 8 nucleotides agree with TRBD1. CDR3 length equals 13 residues. The germline V gene encodes CDR1 SGHNT and CDR2 YYREEE (reference sequence). J gave up 14 bases and V 2 bases, and 8 bases lay outside the gene matches. The CDR3 DNA reads TGTGCCAGCAGCTTAAACGGACAGGGAAGGCTGTTTTTT. Its translation: CASSLNGQGRLFF.

This clone was detected only a few times. This chain joins TRBV4-3 and TRBJ2-1; D might be TRBD2 (5 bases). Germline assignment: CDR1 LGHNA and CDR2 YSLEER. The length of the CDR3 is 16 residues. V gave up 0 bases and J gave up 11 bases, with 20 bases separating them. CDR3 bases: TGCGCCAGCAGCCAAGATCACGACTCAGCGGCCTTAAAGCAGTTCTTC. Translated: CASSQDHDSAALKQFF.

V and J are TRBV4-2 and TRBJ2-7; D gene ambiguous. The CDR3 sequence is 13 residues long. In germline, CDR1 is LGHNA, CDR2 YNFKEQ. Between the trimmed V and J ends, which lost 2 bases and 5 bases, there was a span of 10 bases. CDR3 sequence: CASSQSGQDEQYF. CDR3 in DNA: TGTGCCAGCAGCCAATCAGGTCAGGACGAGCAGTACTTC.

This clone was observed a few times. This rearrangement joins TRBV29-1 to TRBJ1-1; D is ambiguous. V lost 4 bases and J lost 3, with 15 bases in between. The germline V gene has CDR1 SQVTM and CDR2 ANQGSEA. This CDR3 has 14 residues. CDR3 nucleotide sequence: TGCAGCGTTGGTAGGCGGCTAAGCTACACTGAAGCTTTCTTT. Its protein product is CSVGRRLSYTEAFF.

The rearrangement links TRBV7-2 to TRBJ2-3; D remains ambiguous. The CDR3 is 13 amino acids. The germline gives CDR1 SGHTA, CDR2 FQGNSA. With 5 bases removed from V and 4 bases from J, the gap between germline ends came to 10 bases. DNA of the CDR3: TGTGCCAGCAGCCTTAGACTTTCAGATACGCAGTATTTT. This translates into CASSLRLSDTQYF.

As to this clone: The same CDR3 also results from other DNA sequences found in this sample. The chain combines TRBV5-1 with TRBJ2-6; no definite D call. The germline gives CDR1 SGHRS, CDR2 YFSETQ. The CDR3 is 14 amino acids. V was shortened by 2 bases and J by 0 bases, with 3 bases between the two germline ends. The CDR3, as DNA: TGCGCCAGCAGCTTTCTCTCTGGGGCCAACGTCCTGACTTTC. Amino acid sequence: CASSFLSGANVLTF. The full variable domain, completed using reference TRBV5-1 and TRBJ2-6, is KAGVTQTPRYLIKTRGQQVTLSCSPISGHRSVSWYQQTPGQGLQFLFEYFSETQRNKGNFPGRFSGRQFSNSRSEMNVSTLELGDSALYLCASSFLSGANVLTFGAGSRLTVL.

The rearrangement uses TRBV6-5 and TRBJ1-1; D may be TRBD1 (6 bases). V was clipped by 4 bases and J by 8 bases, with 11 bases between them. Germline CDR1 and CDR2: MNHEY and SVGAGI. This CDR3 is 12 amino acids long. CDR3 loop: CASSSPGGEAFF. CDR3 DNA: TGTGCCAGCAGTTCTCCGGGGGGCGAAGCTTTCTTT.

In this sample, this clone turned up a few times. V is TRBV6-6 and J is TRBJ2-7; 11 positions match TRBD2. Germline CDR1 reads MNHNY; CDR2 reads SVGAGI (reference sequence). This CDR3 is built from 14 residues. Trimming at V came to 9 bases and at J to 1 base, leaving 5 bases not matched to a gene. For the CDR3, the DNA is TGTGCCAGTATCGGGACTAGCGGATCCTACGAGCAGTACTTC. Protein product: CASIGTSGSYEQYF.

The chain has TRBV6-5 and TRBJ2-7, with 10 bases fitting TRBD2. Germline V gene sequence: CDR1 MNHEY, CDR2 SVGAGI. V lost 6 bases, J lost 5 bases, and 4 bases stayed unmatched. The length of the CDR3 is 13 residues. CDR3 in amino acids: CASRLGLAHEQYF. Here the CDR3 DNA reads TGTGCCAGCAGACTGGGACTAGCGCACGAGCAGTACTTC.

This chain joins TRBV7-2 and TRBJ2-3, with D possibly being TRBD1 (6 bases). The CDR3 contains 14 residues. Trimming removed 2 bases from V and 5 bases from J, with 11 bases in between. Germline loops: CDR1 SGHTA, CDR2 FQGNSA. The CDR3 here is CASSLSGDGDTQYF. In nucleotides, the CDR3 is TGTGCCAGCAGCTTATCAGGGGATGGAGATACGCAGTATTTT.

This clone showed up just a few times. The V gene is TRBV2, the J gene TRBJ2-2; D is undetermined. Trimming took off 6 bases at V and 3 bases at J, with 14 bases between the two ends. Germline V gene sequence: CDR1 SNHLY, CDR2 FYNNEI. The length of the CDR3 is 15 residues. The CDR3 DNA is TGTGCCAGCAGCGAACTCGGTACGGACACCGGGGAGCTGTTTTTT. Translated: CASSELGTDTGELFF.

This clone showed up just a few times. J is TRBJ1-1 and V is TRBV7-2, with 7 bases fitting TRBD1. Trimming cost V 3 bases and J 4 bases; bases outside gene matches: 11. There are 16 residues in the CDR3. The germline V gene encodes CDR1 SGHTA and CDR2 FQGNSA. CDR3 sequence (DNA): TGTGCCAGCAGCTTTGATGACGCAGGGGGGTCCACTGAAGCTTTCTTT. This codes for CASSFDDAGGSTEAFF. Using reference TRBV7-2 and TRBJ1-1 for the parts outside the CDR3, the full variable domain is GAGVSQSPSNKVTEKGKDVELRCDPISGHTALYWYRQSLGQGLEFLIYFQGNSAPDKSGLPSDRFSAERTGGSVSTLTIQRTQQEDSAVYLCASSFDDAGGSTEAFFGQGTRLTVV.

This clone was seen a few times. The V and J genes are TRBV5-1 and TRBJ2-1; TRBD1 might be the D (6 bases). Germline CDR1 is SGHRS and CDR2 is YFSETQ. The CDR3 extends over 15 amino acids. V lost 4 bases and J 2 bases, leaving 13 bases between the germline ends. CDR3 protein: CASSEGHTTYNEQFF. The CDR3, as DNA: TGCGCCAGCAGCGAGGGACACACAACCTACAATGAGCAGTTCTTC.

This chain links TRBV7-8 with TRBJ1-2; 9 bases fit TRBD1. The junction had 5 bases not matched to a gene; V was cut back by 2 bases and J by 4 bases. CDR1 is SGHVS and CDR2 is FQNEAQ in the germline V gene. The CDR3 consists of 15 residues. CDR3 sequence (DNA): TGTGCCAGCAGCTTACCCGGACAGGGGCCCTATGGCTACACCTTC. Its translation: CASSLPGQGPYGYTF.

In its sample, this clone was seen a few times. This chain joins TRBV4-2 and TRBJ2-5, with 7 bases fitting TRBD2. Germline V gene sequence: CDR1 LGHNA, CDR2 YNFKEQ. V shed 0 bases, J shed 2 bases, and the junction held 12 bases outside the gene matches. The length of the CDR3 is 18 residues. The CDR3 reads CASSQDSPSSGRQETQYF. CDR3 nucleotides: TGTGCCAGCAGCCAAGATTCCCCCTCTAGCGGAAGACAAGAGACCCAGTACTTC.

This clone was detected only a few times. The V call is TRBV7-9, the J call TRBJ2-7, with 7 bases identical to TRBD1. Trimming removed 4 bases from V and 3 bases from J; junction bases left unmatched: 9. This CDR3 is built from 15 residues. The V gene's germline CDR1 is SEHNR and CDR2 FQNEAQ (reference sequence). In nucleotides, the CDR3 is TGTGCCAGCAGCTGGCCGCAGGCAGGGGGCTACGAGCAGTACTTC. Its protein product is CASSWPQAGGYEQYF.

This clone showed up just a few times. This sequence joins TRBV29-1 and TRBJ2-5; the match to TRBD2 covers 7 bases. This CDR3 comprises 15 residues. Germline values: CDR1 SQVTM, CDR2 ANQGSEA. V shed 3 bases and J 2 bases; nucleotides not matched to a gene: 9. The CDR3 is CSVETSGLQQETQYF. As DNA, the CDR3 is TGCAGCGTTGAGACCTCGGGACTACAACAAGAGACCCAGTACTTC.

This clone showed up just a few times. This sequence joins TRBV30 and TRBJ1-1, with D perhaps TRBD1 (5 bases). Trimming stripped 4 bases from V and 3 bases from J, with 15 bases between. The germline V gene has CDR1 GTSNPN and CDR2 SVGIG (reference sequence). The CDR3 covers 14 residues. CDR3 amino acids: CAWKFGREDTEAFF. The CDR3, as DNA: TGTGCCTGGAAATTCGGCAGGGAAGACACTGAAGCTTTCTTT.

This clone has more than one count but fewer than ten. The chain joins TRBV7-9 to TRBJ1-4, with 8 nucleotides matching TRBD1. Germline lookup yields CDR1 SEHNR and CDR2 FQNEAQ (reference sequence). V lost 5 bases, J lost 7 bases, and 12 bases stayed unmatched. The CDR3 loop spans 16 amino acids. The CDR3 protein is CASSQRRDRQSEKLFF. The CDR3 nucleotides read TGTGCCAGCAGCCAACGACGGGACAGGCAGAGTGAAAAACTGTTTTTT.

CDR3 in DNA: TGCGCCAGCAGTCGCGGGAGTCTTGGAACCGGGGAGCTGTTTTTT. Translation: CASSRGSLGTGELFF. This chain joins TRBV4-1 and TRBJ2-2; TRBD2 matches at 7 bases. Germline values: CDR1 MGHRA, CDR2 YSYEKL. CDR3 length: 15 amino acids. J was trimmed by 5 bases and V by 6 bases; bases with no gene match: 9.